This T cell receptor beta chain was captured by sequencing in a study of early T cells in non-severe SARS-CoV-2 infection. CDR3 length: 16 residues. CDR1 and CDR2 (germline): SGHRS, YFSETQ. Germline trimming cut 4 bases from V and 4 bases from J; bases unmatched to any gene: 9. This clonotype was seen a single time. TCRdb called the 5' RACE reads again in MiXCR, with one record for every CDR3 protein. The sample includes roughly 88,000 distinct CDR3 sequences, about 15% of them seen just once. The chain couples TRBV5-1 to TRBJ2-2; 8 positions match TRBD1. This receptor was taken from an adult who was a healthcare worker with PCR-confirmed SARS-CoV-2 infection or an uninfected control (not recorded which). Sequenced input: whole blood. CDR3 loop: CASSLNKDRVTGELFF. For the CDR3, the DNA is TGCGCCAGCAGCCTGAATAAGGACAGGGTCACCGGGGAGCTGTTTTTT.